In its sample, the clone carrying this T cell receptor (beta chain) was seen a few times. Its antigen remains unknown. The data stem from a study of CD8 T cells in ankylosing spondylitis. V was trimmed by 8 bases and J by 5 bases, leaving 14 bases between them. Looked up from germline, CDR1 is DFQATT and CDR2 is SNEGSKA (reference sequence). The CDR3 runs to 12 residues. One entry per CDR3 protein results from TCRdb running MiXCR on the 5' RACE reads. The sample holds 250,000 to 400,000 distinct CDR3 sequences, 9.5% to 13% seen once. Study conclusions and caveats: Disease-linked clones bore a CD8+ phenotype and were relatively rare in peripheral blood.

This receptor was obtained from a female donor with ankylosing spondylitis or in good health (not recorded which). V and J are TRBV20-1 and TRBJ2-3; maybe TRBD2 (5 bases). Sequenced input: blood, either unsorted or a sorted T cell fraction (not recorded which). CDR3 sequence (DNA): TGCAGTACCACGGACTTTGGAGATACGCAGTATTTT. It specifies CSTTDFGDTQYF.